These T cell receptor beta chains were read from a single sample in a study of PD-L1 blockade in urothelial cancer. TCRdb keeps only in-frame clones here, not all; method: immunoSEQ multiplex PCR. The sample holds approximately 51,000 clones, more than 75% seen once. The sequenced sample was PBMCs, obtained around atezolizumab (anti-PD-L1) treatment. These receptors came from a man aged 55-75 years with urothelial cancer. The CDR3 runs from the conserved cysteine through the conserved F or W. A D gene is named only where the DNA matches it firmly.

V gene	J gene	D gene	CDR3 protein
TRBV11-1	TRBJ1-6	TRBD1	CASSLARDRINSPLHF
TRBV5-1	TRBJ2-2	NA	CASSLEALDTGELFF
TRBV11-1	TRBJ1-1	TRBD1	CASSYQGALYDTEAFF
TRBV4-1	TRBJ2-2	NA	CASSQVRGQATGELFF
TRBV27	TRBJ1-5	TRBD1	CASTPGQGSNQPQHF
TRBV18	TRBJ1-1	NA	CASSPAERNTEAFF
TRBV15	TRBJ2-1	TRBD1	CATSSHPYRGSNEQFF
TRBV9	TRBJ2-1	NA	CASSDGGDSYNEQFF
TRBV5-1	TRBJ2-7	TRBD1	CASSFRDRGYEQYF
TRBV21-1	TRBJ2-5	NA	CASSKRGDGQETQYF
TRBV10-3	TRBJ2-1	TRBD1	CAISGRDRANNEQFF
TRBV15	TRBJ1-4	NA	CATSRDAGTNEKLFF
TRBV6-4	TRBJ2-3	NA	CASSLGHRTDTQYF
TRBV4-2	TRBJ1-5	NA	CASSQDSGDNQPQHF
TRBV5-1	TRBJ2-7	NA	CASSLTRGTYEQYF
TRBV6-1	TRBJ1-4	NA	CASRPQTGFNEKLFF
TRBV15	TRBJ2-2	NA	CATSRESRNTGELFF
TRBV11-2	TRBJ1-6	NA	CASSLGPGPYNSPLHF
TRBV6-6	TRBJ2-3	TRBD1	CASRGTATDTQYF
TRBV11-3	TRBJ2-7	TRBD2	CASSFGGSYEQYF
TRBV9	TRBJ1-5	TRBD1	CASSVGDSSNQPQHF
TRBV7-8	TRBJ2-7	TRBD2	CASSEGTSGRYEQYF
TRBV6-5	TRBJ1-2	NA	CASSYSHRANYGYTF
TRBV6-1	TRBJ1-1	NA	CASSELSGHPTKAFF
TRBV5-6	TRBJ1-2	NA	CASSLETVGGYTF
TRBV18	TRBJ2-3	TRBD2	CASSPRPPGTSGGAGTDTQYF
TRBV2	TRBJ2-1	TRBD1	CASRRPDRVFDEQFF
TRBV7-9	TRBJ2-3	NA	CASKRDSDTQYF
TRBV5-1	TRBJ2-3	TRBD2	CASGGGTDTQYF
TRBV2	TRBJ2-2	NA	CASSGGQNTGELFF
TRBV10-3	TRBJ2-1	NA	CAISGGSYNEQFF
TRBV6-1	TRBJ2-2	NA	CATRGPAGTGELFF
TRBV28	TRBJ1-1	NA	CASSPMRVTPNTEAFF
TRBV7-2	TRBJ2-7	TRBD2	CASSLRLAGKYEQYF
TRBV7-8	TRBJ2-1	NA	CASSGPRDPTYNEQFF
TRBV28	TRBJ2-7	TRBD1	CASHGQGGWTKQYF
TRBV27	TRBJ1-6	NA	CASSLTPGSYNSPLHF
TRBV5-5	TRBJ2-7	TRBD1	CASSSITGGYYEQYF
TRBV19	TRBJ2-6	TRBD1	CATSQDRDRRYSGANVLTF
TRBV29-1	TRBJ1-2	TRBD1	CSVAQGADYTF
TRBV13	TRBJ2-3	TRBD2	CASSPTTSSLADTQYF
TRBV18	TRBJ1-5	NA	CASSQIAGPWGVYSNQPQHF
TRBV5-5	TRBJ2-1	TRBD2	CASNIGGLAGVGEQFF
TRBV5-1	TRBJ1-2	TRBD1	CASSGQGYGYTF
TRBV7-3	TRBJ2-5	NA	CASSLGDQETQYF
TRBV5-1	TRBJ2-1	TRBD2	CASSPTSGYEQFF
TRBV27	TRBJ1-4	TRBD1	CASSLGQGFREKLFF
TRBV7-9	TRBJ2-7	NA	CASSPPKTMTYEQYF
TRBV6-5	TRBJ1-5	TRBD1	CASSSGTGVGNQPQHF
TRBV5-6	TRBJ1-5	NA	CASSLDPDSNQPQHF
TRBV6-5	TRBJ2-7	TRBD1	CASSYSPQGASYEQYF
TRBV5-8	TRBJ2-1	TRBD2	CASSSQRGGWNEQFF
TRBV5-6	TRBJ1-1	NA	CASSLNNWNTEAFF
TRBV5-1	TRBJ1-1	NA	CASSLAGRTEAFF
TRBV7-6	TRBJ1-3	TRBD1	CASRGGQGTGNTIYF
TRBV9	TRBJ2-7	TRBD2	CASSGGGTYEQYF
TRBV19	TRBJ2-1	TRBD1	CASSRFRGQTYNEQFF
TRBV5-1	TRBJ2-2	NA	CASSLGARGNTGELFF
TRBV5-5	TRBJ1-5	NA	CASSADSKPQHF